This T cell receptor beta chain was obtained from a study of T cell responses to AZD1222 COVID-19 vaccine. Some clones are missing from TCRdb's copy, which holds only in-frame ones; the method was immunoSEQ multiplex PCR. Of 150,000 to 200,000 clones in the sample, 92% were seen once. With V trimmed by 5 bases and J by 11 bases, 5 bases remained unmatched. CDR1 and CDR2 from the germline V gene are MNHEY and SMNVEV (reference sequence). The CDR3 contains 13 residues. The receptor comes from an adult who received the AZD1222 COVID-19 vaccine. The sequenced sample was peripheral blood, obtained 28 days after the second AZD1222 dose. The chain has TRBV27 and TRBJ1-4; TRBD1 aligns across 10 bases. The CDR3: CASSPGTGEKLFF. CDR3 coding DNA: TGTGCCAGCAGTCCCGGGACAGGGGAGAAACTGTTTTTT.